This TCR beta chain stems from a study of blood T cell repertoires in COVID-19. This CDR3 is built from 17 residues. J lost 3 bases, V lost 2 bases, and 11 bases had no gene match. CDR1 is SGDLS, CDR2 YYNGEE, per germline. The protocol was immunoSEQ multiplex PCR, while the TCRdb copy is restricted to in-frame clones and leaves out a portion. The sample includes 350,000 to 550,000 clones, 70% to 90% seen only once; the top ten take approximately 2%. The chain combines TRBV9 with TRBJ1-3, with 7 bases matching TRBD1. The sequenced sample consisted of PBMCs or T cells enriched from blood (not recorded which). This sequence originates from a woman aged 18 to 35 with acute COVID-19. Here the CDR3 DNA reads TGTGCCAGCAGCGTTGGACAGGCGAGCTTCCTTGGAAACACCATATATTTT. Translating gives CASSVGQASFLGNTIYF.